This T cell receptor beta chain is drawn from a study of T cell changes during pregnancy in multiple sclerosis. Repertoires were generated with immunoSEQ multiplex PCR, while TCRdb's copy carries only in-frame clones and drops some. The table includes 65,000 to 80,000 clones, approximately 93% detected once. V lost 5 bases and J lost 5, with 12 bases in between. Germline lookup yields CDR1 MNHEY and CDR2 SMNVEV (reference sequence). The CDR3 runs to 13 residues. The source was peripheral blood, collected in the second trimester of pregnancy. V usage is TRBV27 and J usage is TRBJ2-5; D remains ambiguous. This receptor was obtained from a female donor with multiple sclerosis, enrolled in a pregnancy study. The CDR3 nucleotides are TGTGCCAGCAGTCCCCCACAATTGGAGACCCAGTACTTC. Translating it yields CASSPPQLETQYF.